The source of this TCR beta chain is a study of T-cell reconstitution after alpha-beta-depleted transplantation in children. Unique molecular identifiers were built into the TCRbeta library. TCRdb used MiXCR to reprocess the PCR reads, holding one entry per CDR3 protein. The table has almost 600,000 distinct CDR3 sequences, 27% seen once. Worth noting for this clonotype: The antigen remains undetermined.

This CDR3 has 16 residues. V dropped 3 bases and J dropped 0 bases, with 9 bases sitting between them. The germline V gene has CDR1 MNHEY and CDR2 SMNVEV (reference sequence). Study-level points and caveats: Surviving recipient T cells and thymic progenitors produced the high day-60 TCRbeta diversity seen in some patients.

This sequence joins TRBV27 and TRBJ2-6; D ambiguous. The starting material was PBMCs, obtained before TCRalphabeta/CD19-depleted stem cell transplant. The TCR sequence derives from a boy younger than two with Wiskott-Aldrich syndrome, due to receive a stem cell transplant. CDR3 loop: CASSFLPISGANVLTF. For the CDR3, the DNA is TGTGCCAGCAGTTTCCTTCCGATCTCTGGGGCCAACGTCCTGACTTTC.